This T cell receptor (beta chain) was retrieved from a study of T cell responses to AZD1222 COVID-19 vaccine. General study points: Donors were mostly white British, more females; clonal diversity possibly underestimated.

TCRdb's table, derived via immunoSEQ multiplex PCR, lists solely in-frame clones and lacks some. This repertoire shows roughly 150,000 clones, 92% found once; its top ten account for 3.5% to 4.5%. In this sample, this clone turned up once. Its target is not known. Trimming pared 1 base from V and 7 bases from J, leaving 19 bases between. This CDR3 is 17 amino acids long. Germline V gives CDR1 MDHEN, CDR2 SYDVKM. The chain links TRBV28 to TRBJ2-2; TRBD1 might be the D (6 bases). The material was peripheral blood, obtained on day 0 of AZD1222 vaccination. The clonotype was recovered from an adult in good health. In DNA, the CDR3 is TGTGCCAGCAGTTTATATGCAGGGGTTGGTCTCGGCGGGGAGCTGTTTTTT. The encoded protein is CASSLYAGVGLGGELFF. The variable domain in full, with the rest retrieved from reference TRBV28 and TRBJ2-2, is DVKVTQSSRYLVKRTGEKVFLECVQDMDHENMFWYRQDPGLGLRLIYFSYDVKMKEKGDIPEGYSVSREKKERFSLILESASTNQTSMYLCASSLYAGVGLGGELFFGEGSRLTVL.